The sequence of this T cell receptor (beta chain) was determined in a study of T-cell memory formation after mild COVID-19. Study context: TCR clusters showed largely donor specificity.

MiXCR was run by TCRdb on the 5' RACE reads, yielding one entry per CDR3 protein. The sample has fewer than 350,000 distinct CDR3 sequences, approximately 18% seen once. Regarding the study as a whole: Day 15 to 85 contracting clones showed balanced CD4/CD8; later expanders leaned CD4+. Memory cells collected pre-infection included some clones that later responded, suggesting cross-reactive memory joined.

This clonotype was counted many times. Antigen unknown. CDR1 is SGHAT and CDR2 is FQNNGV in the germline V gene. Trimming left V 5 bases short and J 0 bases short, with 14 bases between. CDR3 length: 16 amino acids. The clonotype originates from a man aged 18 to 35 who had mild COVID-19 (a few samples of this study predate the infection). Cell type and time point are not known. The chain recombines TRBV11-2 with TRBJ2-4; D not resolved. Sequencing was performed on PBMCs or a T cell subset sorted from them (not recorded which). The CDR3 coding sequence is TGTGCCAGCAGCCCCCTCCGGCGGCTAGCCAAAAACATTCAGTACTTC. Translation gives CASSPLRRLAKNIQYF.